This TCR beta chain was sequenced in a study of T-cell memory formation after mild COVID-19. One entry per CDR3 protein, called by TCRdb with MiXCR from the 5' RACE reads. Among about 560,000 distinct CDR3 sequences, roughly 21% were seen once, and the ten largest hold roughly 9.1%. Germline CDR1 LGHDT, CDR2 YNNKEL (reference sequence). V lost 4 bases and J lost 7, with 16 bases in between. The CDR3 is 15 amino acids. Sequences were obtained from PBMCs or a T cell subset sorted from them (not recorded which). V gene TRBV3-1 combines with J gene TRBJ2-2; possibly TRBD1 for D (5 bases). This TCR came from an adult woman who had mild COVID-19 (a few samples of this study predate the infection). Cell type and time point are not known. The CDR3 DNA reads as TGTGCCAGCAGCCGCCACCAGGCAGGGAACGGGGAGCTGTTTTTT. Residues: CASSRHQAGNGELFF.